This TCR beta chain was sequenced in a study of T cells in Graves' hyperthyroidism and ophthalmopathy. Across the whole study: Peripheral blood specimens were obtained at initial diagnosis, prior to any treatment.

There are many counts of this clonotype. What was amplified from RNA transcripts were TCR beta CDR3 regions. When the TCR CDR3 underwent first-round RT-PCR, the HTBI primer set was used. TCRdb itself ran the multiplex PCR reads through MiXCR, one entry per CDR3 protein. The profile shows hundreds of thousands of distinct CDR3 sequences, roughly a sixth of them singletons. PBMCs were derived from around 10 ml fresh peripheral blood. The CDR3 covers 12 residues. The ends lost 7 bases at V and 5 bases at J; junction bases unmatched: 5. Germline CDR1 is DFQATT and CDR2 is SNEGSKA (reference sequence). The origin of this receptor is a woman under 30 with Graves' ophthalmopathy. The V call is TRBV20-1, the J call TRBJ2-5, with 9 nucleotides matching TRBD2. Sequencing was done on a sample of blood. In nucleotides, the CDR3 is TGCAGTGTTAGCGGGAGATTGGAGACCCAGTACTTC. Residues: CSVSGRLETQYF.